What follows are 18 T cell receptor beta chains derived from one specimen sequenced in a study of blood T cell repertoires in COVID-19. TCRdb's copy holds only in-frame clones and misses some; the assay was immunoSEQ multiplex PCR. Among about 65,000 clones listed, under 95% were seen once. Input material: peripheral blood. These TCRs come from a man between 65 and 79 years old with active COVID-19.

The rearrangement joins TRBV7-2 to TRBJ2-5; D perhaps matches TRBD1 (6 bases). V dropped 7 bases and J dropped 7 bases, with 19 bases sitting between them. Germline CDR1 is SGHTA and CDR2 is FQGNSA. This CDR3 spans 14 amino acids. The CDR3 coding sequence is TGTGCCAGCACCGTGGGGGCAGGGACCGGGACCCAGTACTTC. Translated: CASTVGAGTGTQYF. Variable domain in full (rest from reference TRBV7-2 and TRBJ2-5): GAGVSQSPSNKVTEKGKDVELRCDPISGHTALYWYRQSLGQGLEFLIYFQGNSAPDKSGLPSDRFSAERTGGSVSTLTIQRTQQEDSAVYLCASTVGAGTGTQYFGPGTRLLVL.

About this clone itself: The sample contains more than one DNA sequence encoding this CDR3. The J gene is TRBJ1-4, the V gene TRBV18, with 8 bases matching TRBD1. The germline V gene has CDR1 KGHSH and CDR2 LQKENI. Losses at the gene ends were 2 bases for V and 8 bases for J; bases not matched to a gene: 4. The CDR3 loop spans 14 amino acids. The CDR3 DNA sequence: TGTGCCAGCTCACCAGGACAGGGCGGCGAAAAACTGTTTTTT. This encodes CASSPGQGGEKLFF.

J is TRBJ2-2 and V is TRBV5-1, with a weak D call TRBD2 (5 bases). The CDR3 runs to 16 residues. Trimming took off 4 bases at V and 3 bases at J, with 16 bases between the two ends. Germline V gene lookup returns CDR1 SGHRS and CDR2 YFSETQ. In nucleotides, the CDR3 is TGCGCCAGCAGCCCAGGACTTGGGTTCGACACCGGGGAGCTGTTTTTT. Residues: CASSPGLGFDTGELFF.

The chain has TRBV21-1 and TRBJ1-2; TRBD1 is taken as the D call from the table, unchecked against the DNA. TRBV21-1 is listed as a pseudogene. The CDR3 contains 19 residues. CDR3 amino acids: CASGNPGGQGRGSDYGYTF. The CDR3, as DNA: TGTGCCAGCGGCAACCCAGGGGGACAGGGGCGGGGTAGTGACTATGGCTACACCTTC.

CDR3 DNA sequence: TGTGCCAGCAGAGTAGGGGCTAGCGGGGTGGGTTTGGATACGCAGTATTTT. Its protein product is CASRVGASGVGLDTQYF. The chain is built from TRBV4-2 and TRBJ2-3; TRBD2 matches at 9 bases. This CDR3 has 17 residues. The germline CDR1 and CDR2 sequences are LGHNA and YNFKEQ. The V segment lost 6 bases and the J segment 6 bases; nucleotides outside the gene matches: 16.

CDR3 sequence: CASGQKGGTEAFF. The CDR3 DNA follows: TGTGCCAGTGGACAAAAAGGGGGCACTGAAGCTTTCTTT. The chain joins TRBV19 to TRBJ1-1, with D possibly TRBD1 on 6 matching bases. Trimming removed 8 bases at V and 4 bases at J, with 14 bases between. In germline, CDR1 is LNHDA, CDR2 SQIVND (reference sequence). The CDR3 is 13 residues long.

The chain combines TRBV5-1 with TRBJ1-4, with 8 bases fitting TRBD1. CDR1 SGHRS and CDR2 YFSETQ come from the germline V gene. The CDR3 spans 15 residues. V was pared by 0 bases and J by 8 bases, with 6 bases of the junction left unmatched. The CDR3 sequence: CASSLAGTGTEKLFF. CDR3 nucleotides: TGCGCCAGCAGCTTGGCCGGGACAGGTACCGAAAAACTGTTTTTT.

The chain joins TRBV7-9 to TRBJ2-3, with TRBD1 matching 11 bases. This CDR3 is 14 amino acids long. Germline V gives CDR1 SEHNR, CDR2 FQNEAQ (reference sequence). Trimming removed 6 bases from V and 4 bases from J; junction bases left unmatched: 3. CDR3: CASSSGQGADTQYF. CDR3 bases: TGTGCCAGCAGTTCGGGACAGGGGGCAGATACGCAGTATTTT.

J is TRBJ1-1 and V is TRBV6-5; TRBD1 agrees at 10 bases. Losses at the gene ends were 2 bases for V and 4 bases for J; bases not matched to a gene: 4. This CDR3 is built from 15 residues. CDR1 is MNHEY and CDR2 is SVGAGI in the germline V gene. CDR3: CASSYVGQGSTEAFF. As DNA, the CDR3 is TGTGCCAGCAGTTACGTGGGACAGGGGAGCACTGAAGCTTTCTTT.

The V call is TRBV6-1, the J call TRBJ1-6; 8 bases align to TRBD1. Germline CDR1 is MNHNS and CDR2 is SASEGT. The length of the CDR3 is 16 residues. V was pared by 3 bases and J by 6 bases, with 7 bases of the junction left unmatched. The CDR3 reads CASSDFSRGPNSPLHF. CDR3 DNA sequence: TGTGCCAGCAGTGATTTCTCCAGGGGGCCTAATTCACCCCTCCACTTT.

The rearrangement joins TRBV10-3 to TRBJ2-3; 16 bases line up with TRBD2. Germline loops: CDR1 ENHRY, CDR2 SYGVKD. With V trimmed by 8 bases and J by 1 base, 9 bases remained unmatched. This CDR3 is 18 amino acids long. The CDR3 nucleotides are TGTGCCATCTTACCGGGACTAGCGGGGGGGCCTGGCACAGATACGCAGTATTTT. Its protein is CAILPGLAGGPGTDTQYF.

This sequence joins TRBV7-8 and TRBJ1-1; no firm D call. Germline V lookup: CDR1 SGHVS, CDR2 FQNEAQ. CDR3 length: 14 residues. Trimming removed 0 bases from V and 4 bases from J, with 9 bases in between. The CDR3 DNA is TGTGCCAGCAGCTTAGCCGGGAGCCCCACTGAAGCTTTCTTT. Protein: CASSLAGSPTEAFF.

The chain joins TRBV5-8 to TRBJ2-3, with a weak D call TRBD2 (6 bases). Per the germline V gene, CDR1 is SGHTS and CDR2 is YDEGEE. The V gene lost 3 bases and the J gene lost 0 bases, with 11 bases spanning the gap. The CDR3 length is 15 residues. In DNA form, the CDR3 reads TGTGCCAGCAGCTCGGGACTTTCAAGCACAGATACGCAGTATTTT. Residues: CASSSGLSSTDTQYF. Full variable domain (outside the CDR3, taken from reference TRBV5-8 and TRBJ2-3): EAGVTQSPTHLIKTRGQQATLRCSPISGHTSVYWYQQALGLGLQFLLWYDEGEERNRGNFPPRFSGRQFPNYSSELNVNALELEDSALYLCASSSGLSSTDTQYFGPGTRLTVL.

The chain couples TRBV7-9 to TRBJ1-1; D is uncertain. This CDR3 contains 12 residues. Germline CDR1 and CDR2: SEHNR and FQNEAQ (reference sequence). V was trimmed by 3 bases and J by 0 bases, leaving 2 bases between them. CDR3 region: CASSFVNTEAFF. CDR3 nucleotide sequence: TGTGCCAGCAGCTTCGTGAACACTGAAGCTTTCTTT.

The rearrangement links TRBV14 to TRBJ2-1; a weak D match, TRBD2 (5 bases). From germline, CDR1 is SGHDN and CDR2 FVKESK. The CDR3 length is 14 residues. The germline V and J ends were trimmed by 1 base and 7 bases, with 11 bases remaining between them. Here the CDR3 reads CASSQVWTQNEQFF. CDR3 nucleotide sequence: TGTGCCAGCAGCCAAGTTTGGACTCAAAATGAGCAGTTCTTC.

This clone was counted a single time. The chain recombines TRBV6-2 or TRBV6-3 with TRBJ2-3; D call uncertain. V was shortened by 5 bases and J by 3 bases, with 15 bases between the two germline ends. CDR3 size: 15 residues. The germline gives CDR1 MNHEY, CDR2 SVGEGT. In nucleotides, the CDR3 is TGTGCCAGCAGTCCCCCCGACATGTGGACAGATACGCAGTATTTT. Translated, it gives CASSPPDMWTDTQYF.

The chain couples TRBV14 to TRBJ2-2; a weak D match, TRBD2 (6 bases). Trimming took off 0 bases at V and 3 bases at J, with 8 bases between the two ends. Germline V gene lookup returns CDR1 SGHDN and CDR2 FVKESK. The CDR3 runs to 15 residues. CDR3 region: CASSQDGLYTGELFF. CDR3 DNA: TGTGCCAGCAGCCAAGACGGACTATACACCGGGGAGCTGTTTTTT. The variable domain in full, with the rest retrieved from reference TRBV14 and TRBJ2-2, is EAGVTQFPSHSVIEKGQTVTLRCDPISGHDNLYWYRRVMGKEIKFLLHFVKESKQDESGMPNNRFLAERTGGTYSTLKVQPAELEDSGVYFCASSQDGLYTGELFFGEGSRLTVL.

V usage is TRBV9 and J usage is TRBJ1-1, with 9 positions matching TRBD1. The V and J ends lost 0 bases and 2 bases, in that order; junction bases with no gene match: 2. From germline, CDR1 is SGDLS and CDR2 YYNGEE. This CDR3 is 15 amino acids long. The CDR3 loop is CASSVGTGANTEAFF. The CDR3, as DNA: TGTGCCAGCAGCGTAGGGACAGGGGCTAACACTGAAGCTTTCTTT.